This T cell receptor beta chain was captured by sequencing in a study of Ad26.COV2.S vaccination and SARS-CoV-2 variants. Study background: Dosing was one shot or two shots 56 days apart.

The CDR3 length is 15 residues. V was trimmed by 4 bases and J by 1 base, leaving 15 bases between them. Per the germline V gene, CDR1 is SGHRS and CDR2 is YFSETQ. Study-wide points: Total T cell responses, in the TCR breadth and depth analyses, may have been underestimated.

About this clone: Its matching antigen is unknown.

Some clones are missing from TCRdb's copy, which holds only in-frame ones; the method was immunoSEQ multiplex PCR. The sample contains approximately 450,000 clones, approximately 90% of which appear only once. As for treatment: 19 received Ad26.COV2.S at low or high dose, single or two shots; about 5 received placebo; per-sample allocation not given. At day 63 after the first vaccine or placebo injection, samples were drawn. Donation was by an adult aged 18-55 years who was in Boston. This sequence was found in a person aged 18-60 years who received the Ad26.COV2.S COVID-19 vaccine or a placebo. Source: peripheral blood, taken in a trial of Ad26.COV2.S vaccine versus placebo. The chain is built from TRBV5-1 and TRBJ2-7, with a tentative D call TRBD2 (6 bases). The CDR3 coding sequence is TGCGCCAGCAGCCTGGAGGGGCGGTTGTCCTACGAGCAGTACTTC. Amino acids: CASSLEGRLSYEQYF.